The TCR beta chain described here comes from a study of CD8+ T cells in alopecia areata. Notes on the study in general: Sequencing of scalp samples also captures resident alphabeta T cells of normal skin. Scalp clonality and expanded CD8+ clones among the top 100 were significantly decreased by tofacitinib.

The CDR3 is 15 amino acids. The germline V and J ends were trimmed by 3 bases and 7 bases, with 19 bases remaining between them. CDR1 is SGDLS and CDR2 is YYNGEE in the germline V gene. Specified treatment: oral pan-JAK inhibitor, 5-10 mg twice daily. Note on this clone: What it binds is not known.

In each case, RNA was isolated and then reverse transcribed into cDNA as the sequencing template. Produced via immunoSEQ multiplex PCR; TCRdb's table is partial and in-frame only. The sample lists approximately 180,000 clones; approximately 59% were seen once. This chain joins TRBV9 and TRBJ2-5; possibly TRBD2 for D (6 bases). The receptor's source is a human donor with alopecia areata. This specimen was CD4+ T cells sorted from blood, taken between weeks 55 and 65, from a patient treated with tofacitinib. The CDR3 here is CASSDIGLSGGTQYF. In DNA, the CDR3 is TGTGCCAGCAGCGATATTGGACTATCCGGGGGGACCCAGTACTTC.